Reported below is one T cell receptor (beta chain). These data are taken from a study of control samples from healthy donors and cancer patients. Sequencing was performed with immunoSEQ multiplex PCR; in TCRdb, only in-frame clones are kept and a portion is missing. The profile shows about 75,000 clones, about 95% of them singletons. The CDR3 extends over 15 amino acids. Germline CDR1 is SNHLY and CDR2 is FYNNEI. V lost 7 bases and J lost 12; bases outside the gene matches: 16. The sequenced sample was blood. This receptor was identified in a woman aged 40 to 50 in good health. This sequence joins TRBV2 and TRBJ2-1; TRBD1 matches 9 bases. The CDR3 region is CASKGRDRDNEVQFF. The DNA for the CDR3 is TGTGCCAGCAAAGGCCGGGACAGGGACAATGAAGTGCAGTTCTTC.